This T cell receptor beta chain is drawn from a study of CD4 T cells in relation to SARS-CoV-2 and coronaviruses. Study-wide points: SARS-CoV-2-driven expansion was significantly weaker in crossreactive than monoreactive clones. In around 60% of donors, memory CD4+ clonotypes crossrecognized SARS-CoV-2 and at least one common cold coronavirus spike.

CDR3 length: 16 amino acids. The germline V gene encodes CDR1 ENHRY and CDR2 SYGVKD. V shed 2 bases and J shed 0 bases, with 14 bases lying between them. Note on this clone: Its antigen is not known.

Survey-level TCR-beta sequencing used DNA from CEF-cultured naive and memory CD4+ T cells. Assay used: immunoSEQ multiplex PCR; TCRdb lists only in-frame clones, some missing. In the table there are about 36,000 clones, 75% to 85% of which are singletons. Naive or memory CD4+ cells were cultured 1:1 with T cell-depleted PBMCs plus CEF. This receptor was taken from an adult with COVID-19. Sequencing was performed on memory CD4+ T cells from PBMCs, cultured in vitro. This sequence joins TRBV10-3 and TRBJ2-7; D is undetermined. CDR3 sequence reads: CAISEDGRTGSYEQYF. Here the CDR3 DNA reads TGTGCCATCAGTGAGGATGGGCGGACGGGCTCCTACGAGCAGTACTTC.